The 2 T cell receptor beta chains below come from one sample, sequenced in a study of control samples from healthy donors and cancer patients. Using immunoSEQ multiplex PCR, the repertoire was profiled, and TCRdb retains in-frame clones only, with some absent. The table for this sample gives roughly 190,000 clones. What was sequenced was blood. The receptors were sampled from a woman aged 25 to 45 in good health.

A remark on this clone: Other DNA sequences of this sample code for an identical CDR3. The chain joins TRBV18 to TRBJ2-5; no clear D. Per the germline V gene, CDR1 is KGHSH and CDR2 is LQKENI. The V and J ends lost 3 bases and 1 base respectively, with 0 bases between them. The CDR3 spans 11 residues. CDR3 loop: CASSPQETQYF. The CDR3 nucleotides read TGTGCCAGCTCACCCCAAGAGACCCAGTACTTC.

V gene TRBV9 combines with J gene TRBJ2-2, with 12 bases fitting TRBD1. The CDR3 runs to 15 residues. V lost 2 bases, J lost 6 bases, and 2 bases stayed unmatched. Per germline, CDR1 SGDLS and CDR2 YYNGEE. The CDR3 protein is CASSVGTGGPGELFF. In DNA form, the CDR3 reads TGTGCCAGCAGCGTCGGGACAGGGGGCCCCGGGGAGCTGTTTTTT.